The rows below give T cell receptor beta chains drawn from one sample of a study of T cells in Graves' hyperthyroidism and ophthalmopathy. TCRdb processed the multiplex PCR reads anew with MiXCR; each CDR3 protein has one entry. The table has 350,000 to 400,000 distinct CDR3 sequences, under 15% seen once; the top ten hold approximately 32%. The sequencing sample was made of blood. These receptors came from a young woman with Graves' hyperthyroidism. Each CDR3 is given with its conserved first and last residue. Each record gives: clone size, J gene, D gene, V gene, CDR3 protein, CDR3 DNA. The D gene is left open where the match is weak. Clone size is given for some rows only: seen once, a few or many times, or a class if the clone is expanded.

>few|TRBJ2-7|TRBD2|TRBV20-1
CSAPTATSGNYEQYF
TGCAGTGCCCCCACCGCGACTAGCGGCAACTACGAGCAGTACTTC
>many|TRBJ2-7|NA|TRBV28
CASTLGSSNSYEQYF
TGTGCCAGCACCCTCGGGTCCAGCAACTCCTACGAGCAGTACTTC
>many|TRBJ2-3|TRBD2|TRBV28
CASDTSWTSGSDTQYF
TGTGCCAGCGACACCTCCTGGACTAGCGGGAGTGATACGCAGTATTTT
>few|TRBJ2-2|NA|TRBV20-1
CSARVLAPTNTGELFF
TGCAGTGCTAGAGTCTTGGCCCCTACGAACACCGGGGAGCTGTTTTTT
>many|TRBJ2-1|NA|TRBV6-5
CASSYSWDERDNEQFF
TGTGCCAGCAGTTACTCCTGGGACGAAAGGGACAATGAGCAGTTCTTC
>many|TRBJ2-7|TRBD2|TRBV11-1
CASSPSGSHHEQYF
TGTGCCAGCAGTCCGAGCGGGAGCCACCACGAGCAGTACTTC
>many|TRBJ2-7|NA|TRBV3-1
CASSQMNYEQYF
TGTGCCAGCAGCCAAATGAACTACGAGCAGTACTTC
>NA|TRBJ2-4|TRBD2|TRBV5-6
CASSLVAGGPLNIQYF
TGTGCCAGCAGCTTGGTTGCGGGAGGCCCACTAAACATTCAGTACTTC
>few|TRBJ2-2|TRBD2|TRBV24-1
CATSDKKGLAGVPNTGELFF
TGTGCCACCAGTGATAAGAAGGGACTAGCGGGAGTACCGAACACCGGGGAGCTGTTTTTT
>many|TRBJ1-5|NA|TRBV4-2
CASSQSWAGVGQPQHF
TGTGCCAGCAGCCAAAGTTGGGCAGGGGTCGGTCAGCCCCAGCATTTT
>few|TRBJ1-5|NA|TRBV4-1
CASSQSRQQPQHF
TGCGCCAGCAGCCAATCCCGGCAGCAGCCCCAGCATTTT
>few|TRBJ2-2|TRBD1|TRBV6-4
CASSDSRDRGDAGELFF
TGTGCCAGCAGTGACAGCCGGGACAGGGGGGACGCCGGGGAGCTGTTTTTT
>NA|TRBJ2-1|NA|TRBV20-1
CSARERGRPSYNEQFF
TGCAGTGCTAGAGAGCGGGGTCGTCCCTCCTACAATGAGCAGTTCTTC
>NA|TRBJ2-7|TRBD2|TRBV5-1
CASSTTSGGDEQYF
TGTGCCAGCAGCACGACTAGCGGGGGAGATGAGCAGTACTTC
>NA|TRBJ1-6|NA|TRBV20-1
CSAPPSEGSYNSPLHF
TGCAGTGCTCCCCCCTCGGAGGGCTCCTATAATTCACCCCTCCACTTT
>NA|TRBJ2-4|NA|TRBV28
CATSLAKNIQYF
TGTGCCACCTCCTTAGCCAAAAACATTCAGTACTTC
>NA|TRBJ2-7|NA|TRBV25-1
CASSEMMGYEQYF
TGTGCCAGCAGTGAAATGATGGGGTACGAGCAGTACTTC
>NA|TRBJ1-2|NA|TRBV4-1
CASSPTPGDTGWSYGYAF
TGCGCCAGCAGCCCCACCCCGGGTGATACAGGGTGGAGCTATGGCTACGCCTTC
>few|TRBJ2-7|TRBD1|TRBV19
CASNQGQGTYEQYF
TGTGCCAGTAACCAGGGACAGGGGACCTACGAGCAGTACTTC
>few|TRBJ2-7|TRBD2|TRBV18
CASSMGLAGVYEQYF
TGTGCCAGCTCGATGGGACTAGCGGGAGTTTACGAGCAGTACTTC
>NA|TRBJ2-7|NA|TRBV7-2
CASSSAQGQVSGEQYF
TGTGCCAGCAGCTCCGCCCAGGGTCAGGTCTCGGGCGAGCAGTACTTC
>few|TRBJ2-7|NA|TRBV7-9
CASSLGNEQYF
TGTGCCAGCAGCTTGGGTAACGAGCAGTACTTC
>few|TRBJ1-1|NA|TRBV5-5
CVSSQGHQNTEAFF
TGTGTCAGCAGCCAGGGACACCAGAACACTGAAGCTTTCTTT
>many|TRBJ2-1|NA|TRBV11-2
CASSLPGSYNEQFF
TGTGCCAGCAGTTTACCCGGCTCCTACAATGAGCAGTTCTTC
>few|TRBJ2-1|NA|TRBV12-3/TRBV12-4
CASSAPGGLRGNEQFF
TGTGCCAGCAGTGCCCCAGGCGGCCTGAGAGGGAATGAGCAGTTCTTC
>few|TRBJ1-1|NA|TRBV4-1
CASSQPGGVNTEAFF
TGCGCCAGCAGCCAGCCGGGAGGCGTGAACACTGAAGCTTTCTTT
>few|TRBJ1-6|TRBD1|TRBV4-1
CASSHPDREDSPLHF
TGCGCCAGCAGCCACCCGGACAGGGAGGATTCACCCCTCCACTTT
>many|TRBJ2-5|NA|TRBV27
CASSLSGETQYF
TGTGCCAGCAGCCTCAGTGGAGAGACCCAGTACTTC
>NA|TRBJ2-1|TRBD2|TRBV12-3/TRBV12-4
CASSMSSGSLGTIAQFF
TGTGCCAGCAGTATGTCTAGCGGGAGTCTGGGTACAATCGCGCAGTTCTTC
>many|TRBJ2-7|NA|TRBV28
CASSYGTTGNYEQYF
TGTGCCAGCAGTTATGGGACCACAGGGAACTACGAGCAGTACTTC
>many|TRBJ1-1|NA|TRBV30
CAWSERDQAFF
TGTGCCTGGAGTGAGCGCGATCAAGCTTTCTTT
>few|TRBJ2-5|NA|TRBV6-1
CASSELSGNRFKTQYF
TGTGCCAGCAGTGAACTAAGTGGGAACAGGTTCAAGACCCAGTACTTC
>many|TRBJ1-5|TRBD1|TRBV20-1
CSASDRVTPQHF
TGCAGTGCCTCAGACAGGGTGACGCCCCAGCATTTT
>few|TRBJ2-3|TRBD1|TRBV29-1
CSVGDSGLDTQYF
TGCAGCGTTGGGGACAGTGGGTTAGATACGCAGTATTTT
>many|TRBJ1-2|NA|TRBV18
CASSQSENYGYTF
TGTGCCAGCTCCCAATCGGAGAACTATGGCTACACCTTC
>few|TRBJ2-7|NA|TRBV27
CASSLNWVPGASYEQYF
TGTGCCAGCAGTTTAAATTGGGTGCCGGGAGCTTCCTACGAGCAGTACTTC
>NA|TRBJ2-7|TRBD2|TRBV28
CASSLAGGWYEQYF
TGTGCCAGCAGTCTAGCGGGAGGGTGGTACGAGCAGTACTTC
>many|TRBJ2-7|NA|TRBV11-2
CASSSVSLSYEQYF
TGTGCCAGCAGCTCAGTCTCGTTATCCTACGAGCAGTACTTC
>NA|TRBJ1-6|NA|TRBV13
CASSLGLGGGKSPLHF
TGTGCCAGCAGCTTAGGCTTGGGGGGGGGCAAGTCACCCCTCCACTTT
>NA|TRBJ1-1|NA|TRBV18
CASSPRIRDQGYTEAFF
TGTGCCAGCTCACCACGGATCAGGGATCAGGGCTACACTGAAGCTTTCTTT
>few|TRBJ2-1|TRBD1|TRBV27
CASSSQGALNEQFF
TGTGCCAGCAGTTCCCAGGGGGCCTTGAATGAGCAGTTCTTC
>NA|TRBJ2-5|NA|TRBV7-8
CASSLGVDRRTETQYF
TGTGCCAGCAGCTTAGGAGTCGACAGGAGGACAGAGACCCAGTACTTC
>NA|TRBJ2-4|NA|TRBV7-9
CASSFSRDGNIQYF
TGTGCCAGCAGCTTTTCCAGGGATGGAAACATTCAGTACTTC
>many|TRBJ2-2|NA|TRBV18
CASSPRPNTGELFF
TGTGCCAGCTCACCGAGGCCGAACACCGGGGAGCTGTTTTTT
>many|TRBJ2-7|TRBD2|TRBV12-3/TRBV12-4
CASTTWLTSVPYEQYF
TGTGCCAGCACCACATGGTTGACTAGCGTGCCCTACGAGCAGTACTTC
>few|TRBJ1-1|NA|TRBV24-1
CATSRGEIGTEAFF
TGTGCCACCAGCAGGGGAGAGATTGGCACTGAAGCTTTCTTT
>many|TRBJ2-2|TRBD2|TRBV3-1
CASSRGGSAGELFF
TGTGCCAGCAGCCGAGGCGGGAGCGCCGGGGAGCTGTTTTTT
>NA|TRBJ2-7|NA|TRBV6-1
CASRAGRSYEQYF
TGTGCCAGCAGAGCAGGACGGTCCTACGAGCAGTACTTC
>NA|TRBJ1-3|NA|TRBV9
CASSVDTARHSGNTIYF
TGTGCCAGCAGCGTAGATACGGCCAGGCACTCTGGAAACACCATATATTTT
>many|TRBJ2-7|NA|TRBV5-1
CASSLLDSYEQYF
TGCGCCAGCAGCTTGTTGGACTCCTACGAGCAGTACTTC
>many|TRBJ2-7|TRBD1|TRBV7-2
CASSPNAGTGGSEQYF
TGTGCCAGCAGCCCAAACGCAGGGACAGGGGGCTCCGAGCAGTACTTC
>many|TRBJ2-1|NA|TRBV6-5
CASSYAGTENEQFF
TGTGCCAGCAGTTACGCGGGAACGGAAAATGAGCAGTTCTTC
>many|TRBJ2-5|TRBD2|TRBV5-1
CASSATGGMETQYF
TGCGCCAGCAGCGCGACGGGAGGGATGGAGACCCAGTACTTC
>few|TRBJ2-1|TRBD2|TRBV6-1
CASRPTSGGKQFF
TGTGCCAGCAGGCCTACTAGCGGGGGGAAGCAGTTCTTC